This T cell receptor beta chain was sequenced for a study of T cells in Graves' hyperthyroidism and ophthalmopathy. RNA transcripts served as the template for amplifying TCR beta CDR3 regions. The HTBI primer set was used in a first-round RT-PCR of the TCR CDR3. In TCRdb, the multiplex PCR reads were re-called with MiXCR into one record per CDR3 protein. This sample yields approximately 400,000 distinct CDR3 sequences, of which more than 12% are seen a single time; approximately 29% belongs to the top ten. This clonotype has just a few counts. The receptor's source is a woman aged 25 to 39 with Graves' hyperthyroidism. Sequencing was done on a sample of blood.

The CDR3 here is CSAGRQGVEQYF. The DNA of the CDR3 is TGCAGTGCTGGGCGACAGGGTGTCGAGCAGTACTTC. The chain employs TRBV20-1 and TRBJ2-7; 7 bases match TRBD1. V dropped 5 bases and J dropped 6; count of bases not matched to a gene: 7. The length of the CDR3 is 12 residues. CDR1 and CDR2 (germline): DFQATT, SNEGSKA (reference sequence).